Below are 21 T cell receptor beta chains sequenced from a single sample in a study of T cell responses to AZD1222 COVID-19 vaccine. Produced via immunoSEQ multiplex PCR; TCRdb's table is partial and in-frame only. The sample includes 150,000 or so clones, about 92% of them seen just once. This material consisted of peripheral blood, taken 28 days after the second AZD1222 dose. Every receptor here comes from an adult who received the AZD1222 COVID-19 vaccine.

J is TRBJ2-5 and V is TRBV7-2; 13 positions match TRBD2. This CDR3 has 16 amino acids. After removal of 1 base from V and 1 base from J, the junction contained 0 bases not matched to a gene. Germline CDR1 reads SGHTA; CDR2 reads FQGNSA. The CDR3 loop is CASSLGLAGGQETQYF. The CDR3 DNA reads as TGTGCCAGCAGCTTAGGACTAGCGGGGGGCCAAGAGACCCAGTACTTC.

This chain uses TRBV30 with TRBJ1-2, with 8 bases matching TRBD1. Trimming at V came to 3 bases and at J to 4 bases, leaving 7 bases not matched to a gene. This CDR3 contains 14 residues. Germline V lookup: CDR1 GTSNPN, CDR2 SVGIG (reference sequence). In nucleotides, the CDR3 is TGTGCCTGGAGCCCTGGACAGGGCGGCTATGGCTACACCTTC. Its translation is CAWSPGQGGYGYTF.

This clone was seen more than once but under ten times. This chain links TRBV7-9 with TRBJ2-7; tentative D call: TRBD1 (6 bases). Germline values: CDR1 SEHNR, CDR2 FQNEAQ (reference sequence). V lost 4 bases and J lost 2, with 15 bases in between. The CDR3 covers 15 residues. This CDR3 reads CASSSPRDNTYEQYF. The CDR3 coding sequence is TGTGCCAGCAGCTCACCCCGGGACAACACCTACGAGCAGTACTTC.

This chain links TRBV30 with TRBJ2-7; D unresolved. V lost 5 bases to trimming and J lost 0 bases, with 2 bases between them. Per the germline V gene, CDR1 is GTSNPN and CDR2 is SVGIG (reference sequence). The CDR3 is made up of 10 amino acids. CDR3 residues: CAWGSYEQYF. The CDR3 DNA reads TGTGCCTGGGGCTCCTACGAGCAGTACTTC.

The CDR3 spells CASSYSGQPYYEQYF. The DNA of the CDR3 is TGTGCCAGCAGTTACTCGGGACAGCCCTACTACGAGCAGTACTTC. The chain recombines TRBV6-5 with TRBJ2-7; 7 nucleotides line up with TRBD1. The CDR3 length is 15 residues. Germline V gene data show CDR1 as MNHEY and CDR2 as SVGAGI. Unmatched junction bases numbered 5, after V lost 0 bases and J lost 3 bases.

The J gene is TRBJ1-2, the V gene TRBV4-1; D possibly corresponds to TRBD1 (6 bases). Germline CDR1 and CDR2: MGHRA and YSYEKL. V was pared by 7 bases and J by 4 bases, with 10 bases between. The length of the CDR3 is 12 residues. The CDR3 nucleotides are TGCGCCAGCACGGGGGCGACCTATGGCTACACCTTC. Translation gives CASTGATYGYTF.

The chain joins TRBV7-9 to TRBJ2-7; tentative D call: TRBD1 (5 bases). With 0 bases removed from V and 4 bases from J, the gap between germline ends came to 16 bases. This CDR3 has 16 residues. Germline-derived CDR1 and CDR2 are SEHNR and FQNEAQ (reference sequence). The CDR3, as DNA: TGTGCCAGCAGCTTAGCGTGGACATTTCCTGTGTACGAGCAGTACTTC. This translates into CASSLAWTFPVYEQYF. The full variable domain, its missing parts supplied by reference TRBV7-9 and TRBJ2-7, is DTGVSQNPRHKITKRGQNVTFRCDPISEHNRLYWYRQTLGQGPEFLTYFQNEAQLEKSRLLSDRFSAERPKGSFSTLEIQRTEQGDSAMYLCASSLAWTFPVYEQYFGPGTRLTVT.

V usage is TRBV30 and J usage is TRBJ1-1; D is ambiguous. Per germline, CDR1 GTSNPN and CDR2 SVGIG (reference sequence). V was pared by 0 bases and J by 5 bases, with 13 bases between. This CDR3 contains 14 residues. This CDR3 is CAWSVPNQKTEAFF. DNA for the CDR3: TGTGCCTGGAGTGTGCCCAACCAGAAGACTGAAGCTTTCTTT. Complete variable domain (other parts from reference TRBV30 and TRBJ1-1): SQTIHQWPATLVQPVGSPLSLECTVEGTSNPNLYWYRQAAGRGLQLLFYSVGIGQISSEVPQNLSASRPQDRQFILSSKKLLLSDSGFYLCAWSVPNQKTEAFFGQGTRLTVV.

V gene TRBV6-6 combines with J gene TRBJ1-5, with D maybe TRBD1 (6 bases). Germline V gene sequence: CDR1 MNHNY, CDR2 SVGAGI (reference sequence). Trimming shortened V by 4 bases and J by 5 bases, and 12 bases separated the two germline ends. CDR3 size: 14 residues. As DNA, the CDR3 is TGTGCCAGCAGTTCCGGGACAATATATCAGCCCCAGCATTTT. It codes for CASSSGTIYQPQHF.

The CDR3 here is CASSYQGQTDEKLFF. CDR3 in DNA: TGTGCCAGCAGTTACCAGGGACAAACCGATGAAAAACTGTTTTTT. V usage is TRBV6-2 or TRBV6-3 and J usage is TRBJ1-4, with TRBD1 as a possible D gene (6 bases). V dropped 2 bases and J dropped 6 bases, with 13 bases sitting between them. This CDR3 is built from 15 residues. Germline V gene lookup returns CDR1 MNHEY and CDR2 SVGEGT.

The gene calls are TRBV7-2 and TRBJ1-5; no firm D call. Trimming shortened V by 5 bases and J by 0 bases, and 11 bases separated the two germline ends. The germline CDR1 and CDR2 sequences are SGHTA and FQGNSA. CDR3 length: 15 residues. DNA of the CDR3: TGTGCCAGCAGCCTTCAGTCTCGTAGCAATCAGCCCCAGCATTTT. This gives the protein CASSLQSRSNQPQHF.

The chain has TRBV9 and TRBJ2-2; 9 bases are shared with TRBD2. The CDR3 has 17 amino acids. Per the germline V gene, CDR1 is SGDLS and CDR2 is YYNGEE. Trimming took 4 bases from V and 3 from J; bases not matched to a gene: 10. The CDR3 coding sequence is TGTGCCAGCAGCCCTGGGAGCGGGGGGCAGTACACCGGGGAGCTGTTTTTT. Amino acid sequence: CASSPGSGGQYTGELFF.

The rearrangement links TRBV19 to TRBJ1-2, with TRBD1 matching over 7 bases. V gave up 3 bases and J gave up 0 bases; unmatched junction bases: 4. The germline CDR1 and CDR2 sequences are LNHDA and SQIVND (reference sequence). The CDR3 is 15 amino acids. CDR3 in DNA: TGTGCCAGTAGTATTATACAGGGGACTAACTATGGCTACACCTTC. It yields the protein CASSIIQGTNYGYTF.

V is TRBV14 and J is TRBJ1-2, with D perhaps TRBD1 (6 bases). Trimming removed 0 bases from V and 4 bases from J, with 12 bases in between. Germline V gene lookup returns CDR1 SGHDN and CDR2 FVKESK. This CDR3 comprises 15 residues. In DNA, the CDR3 is TGTGCCAGCAGCCAAGAGGGCCAGGGGAGCTATGGCTACACCTTC. Protein sequence: CASSQEGQGSYGYTF.

This chain joins TRBV12-3 or TRBV12-4 and TRBJ2-3; possible D gene TRBD2, 7 bases. The CDR3 runs 13 residues. V was shortened by 7 bases and J by 10 bases, with 18 bases between the two germline ends. CDR3 DNA sequence: TGTGCCAGCATCGAGGGGAGGGGGGGTCCGCAGTATTTT. Translated: CASIEGRGGPQYF.

The gene calls are TRBV5-8 and TRBJ1-5, with 8 positions matching TRBD1. This CDR3 contains 17 residues. CDR1 is SGHTS, CDR2 YDEGEE, per germline. The V gene end was trimmed by 0 bases and the J gene end by 7 bases; junction bases not matched to a gene: 12. The CDR3 protein is CASSLGTGNPRVQPQHF. Written as DNA, the CDR3 is TGTGCCAGCAGCTTGGGGACAGGGAATCCACGGGTACAGCCCCAGCATTTT.

V and J are TRBV2 and TRBJ1-6, with TRBD1 as a possible D gene (5 bases). The germline V gene encodes CDR1 SNHLY and CDR2 FYNNEI. Between the trimmed V and J ends, which lost 6 bases and 5 bases, there was a span of 11 bases. The CDR3 covers 14 residues. CDR3 coding DNA: TGTGCCAGCAGATTCACAGGAAATAATTCACCCCTCCACTTT. This sequence encodes CASRFTGNNSPLHF.

This rearrangement joins TRBV5-5 to TRBJ1-1; D remains unclear. Trimming cost V 0 bases and J 0 bases, with 18 bases left between them. Germline assignment: CDR1 SGHKS and CDR2 YYEKEE (reference sequence). The CDR3 runs 18 residues. The CDR3 DNA sequence: TGTGCCAGCAGCTTGGATCGGGGAAGCGGAATCCTGAACACTGAAGCTTTCTTT. This translates into CASSLDRGSGILNTEAFF.

The V call is TRBV2, the J call TRBJ1-1; 10 bases map to TRBD1. J lost 6 bases, V lost 5 bases, and 9 bases had no gene match. CDR3 size: 15 residues. Germline CDR1 reads SNHLY; CDR2 reads FYNNEI. The CDR3 is CASSRGTGEFAEAFF. CDR3 nucleotides: TGTGCCAGCAGTAGGGGGACAGGGGAATTCGCTGAAGCTTTCTTT.

V usage is TRBV15 and J usage is TRBJ1-1; 7 bases are a match to TRBD1. The CDR3 has 13 residues. With V trimmed by 8 bases and J by 0 bases, 3 bases remained unmatched. Germline V CDR1 and CDR2: LNHNV, YYDKDF (reference sequence). The chain's CDR3 is CATSQGVNTEAFF. The DNA for the CDR3 is TGTGCCACCTCCCAGGGGGTGAACACTGAAGCTTTCTTT.

The chain is built from TRBV28 and TRBJ2-7, with TRBD2 as a possible D gene (6 bases). Germline CDR1 is MDHEN and CDR2 is SYDVKM. The V end was cut by 10 bases, the J end by 4 bases, with 14 bases between. This CDR3 spans 12 amino acids. CDR3 sequence (DNA): TGTGCCACCCGGGGGTTAGGGTACGAGCAGTACTTC. It specifies CATRGLGYEQYF.